Detailed here is one TCR beta chain. Its antigen specificity is not known. Per-base quality was not reported, and no clone a single base away is much larger than it. Donors were healthy HIV-negative adults with no recently reported acute infections or vaccinations. Every donor was a Caucasian adult living in Nashville, Tennessee, USA. CD4+ T cells were enriched by magnetic negative selection, after which naive cells were positively selected on CD45RA and the negative fraction was taken as the memory subset. Blood was obtained by leukapheresis, after which PBMCs were separated by Ficoll-Histopaque density gradient centrifugation and cryopreserved in liquid nitrogen vapor phase. Purity and quantity of every magnetically sorted T cell population were checked by analytical flow cytometry. Genomic DNA was isolated from every sorted fraction and measured by UV absorbance on a Nanodrop 2000c. These data come from a study of shared clonotypes between healthy human individuals (TCRdb year 2020). In the study overall: A few men and a couple of women, aged 18 to 49 years, made up the cohort. Different laboratories and diverse techniques were used to prepare libraries and sequence TCR repertoires, to increase sequencing depth and limit assay-specific biases. To estimate repertoire size and how much clonotypes are shared between individuals, the study performed deep sequencing of blood TCR repertoires from roughly five healthy adults. For each donor, CD4 naive and CD4 memory were each run on three plates, CD8 naive on two plates, and CD8 memory on one plate. Leukapheresis yielded between about 0.9 and 9 billion PBMCs per donor.

On the study overall, not on this receptor specifically: Clonotypes shared by all four sorted-subset donors showed higher generation probabilities than non-shared clonotypes. Naive subsets generally had larger estimated clonotype richness than memory subsets. Incomplete sequencing was indicated by rarefaction of sorted-subset datasets, despite the large sequencing depth. Because the study included a small number of donors, the genetic and exposure-history diversity represented was limited. Across a handful of donors, about 5.2% of naive CD4, roughly 3.5% of naive CD8, under 2.5% of memory CD4, and about 0.44% of memory CD8 clonotypes were shared. Based on pairwise subsampling, the degree of clonotype sharing among donors was expected to be affected by sequencing depth. Sampling was limited to blood, and TCR repertoires in tissue likely differ from TCR repertoires in blood.

V and J are trimmed by 4 bases and 5 bases, and the gene matches miss 11 bases of the junction. The germline V gene supplies CDR1 SGHRS and CDR2 YFSETQ. CDR3 length: 16 amino acids, cysteine to phenylalanine. Kept here is only the CDR3 DNA, which spans 48 bases and is read in frame from base 1. Using the deep immunoSEQ assay, multiplex PCR amplified TCR CDR3 regions from genomic DNA. Extracted genomic DNA from each cell subset was distributed evenly across all wells of several immunoSEQ 96-well plates, and each plate was treated as a replicate. For sorted subsets, each replicate PCR was loaded with around 220 ng genomic DNA, equivalent to about 30,000 T cell genomes. Purified libraries were quantified with a Qubit 3.0 fluorometer, sized on a Bioanalyzer 2100, and re-quantified with the KAPA Library Quantification kit. Every immunoSEQ 96-well plate was sequenced on a separate single-read 150-cycle Illumina NextSeq 550 flow cell. The study's processing was this. Because only junctional sequences without quality scores were contained in the immunoSEQ output, filtering matching that applied to full-length reads could not be performed. Sequences were annotated with PyIR, a Python wrapper for IgBLAST v1.9, and V/J genes and CDR3 were assigned using IMGT germline references. Any read was removed if the V/J assignment was weak (E-value above 1e-6), the CDR3 was missing, or the read contained stop codons, out-of-frame junctions, or ambiguous translated residues. V3J clonotypes were defined as sequences sharing an identical inferred V gene, J gene, and CDR3 amino acid sequence. Percentage overlap between repertoires was calculated by dividing the number of shared unique clonotypes by the size of the smaller repertoire. Repertoire richness was assessed with RTK rarefaction, the Chao1 estimator, and Recon v2.1 estimates of unobserved clonotypes. Generation probabilities were computed with OLGA for all TCRbeta clonotypes obtained by the gDNA method from a few donors. The source is immuneACCESS, and TCRdb retained only in-frame sequences with V and J called. Part of the clones is not carried over; for the studies checked, unresolved V genes explain less than half of this, and the remainder is unexplained. V, J and clone size were drawn from that table, and D and trimming were deduced from the DNA. The sample includes more than 2 million clones, with roughly 94% observed a single time. Under 0.15% of the sample goes to the ten largest clones.

The rearranged segments are TRBV5-1 and TRBJ2-2; 7 bases in the junction line up with TRBD1. Material for sequencing was naive CD4+ T cells sorted from blood. In light of the paper, this sample's cell subset or site label describes: CD45RA+ positively selected. The receptor's source is a man between 18 and 35 years old in good health. The nucleotides are TGCGCCAGCAGCCAGACAGGGAGTGGATTTACCGGGGAGCTGTTTTTT. It encodes CASSQTGSGFTGELFF.